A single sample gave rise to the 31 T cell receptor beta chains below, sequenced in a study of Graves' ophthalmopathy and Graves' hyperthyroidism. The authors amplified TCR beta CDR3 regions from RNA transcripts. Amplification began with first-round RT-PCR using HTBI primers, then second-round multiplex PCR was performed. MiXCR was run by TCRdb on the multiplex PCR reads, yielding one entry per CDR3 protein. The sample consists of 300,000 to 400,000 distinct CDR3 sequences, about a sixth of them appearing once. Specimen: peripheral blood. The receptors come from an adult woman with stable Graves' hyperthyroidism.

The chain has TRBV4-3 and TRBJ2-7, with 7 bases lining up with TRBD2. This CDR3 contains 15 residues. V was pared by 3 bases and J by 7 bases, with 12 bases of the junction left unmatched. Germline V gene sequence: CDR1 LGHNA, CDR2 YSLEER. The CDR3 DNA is TGCGCCAGCAGCCATCCGGGACTACAGTTGTGTGAGCAGTACTTC. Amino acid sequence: CASSHPGLQLCEQYF.

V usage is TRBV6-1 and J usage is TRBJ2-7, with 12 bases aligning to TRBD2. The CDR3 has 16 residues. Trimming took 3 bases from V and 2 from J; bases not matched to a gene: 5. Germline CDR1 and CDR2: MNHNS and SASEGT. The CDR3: CASSDTWTSGTYEQYF. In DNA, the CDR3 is TGTGCCAGCAGTGATACTTGGACTAGCGGGACCTACGAGCAGTACTTC.

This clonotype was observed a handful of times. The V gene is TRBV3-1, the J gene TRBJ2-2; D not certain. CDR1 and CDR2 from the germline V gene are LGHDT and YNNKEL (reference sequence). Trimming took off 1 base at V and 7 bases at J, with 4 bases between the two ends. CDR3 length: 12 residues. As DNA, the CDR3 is TGTGCCAGCAGCCAAGCGCTCGGGGAGCTGTTTTTT. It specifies CASSQALGELFF.

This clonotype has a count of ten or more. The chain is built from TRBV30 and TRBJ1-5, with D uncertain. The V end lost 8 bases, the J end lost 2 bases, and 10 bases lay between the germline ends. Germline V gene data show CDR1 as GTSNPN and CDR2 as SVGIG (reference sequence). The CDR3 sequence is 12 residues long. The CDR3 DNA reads TGTGCCGGCTCGACCCGCAATCAGCCCCAGCATTTT. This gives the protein CAGSTRNQPQHF.

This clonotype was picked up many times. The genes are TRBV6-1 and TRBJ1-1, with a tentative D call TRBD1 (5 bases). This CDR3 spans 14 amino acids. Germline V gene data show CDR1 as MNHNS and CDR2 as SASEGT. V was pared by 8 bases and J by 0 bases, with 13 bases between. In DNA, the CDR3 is TGTGCCAGCGAGGCGACAGTACTGAACACTGAAGCTTTCTTT. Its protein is CASEATVLNTEAFF.

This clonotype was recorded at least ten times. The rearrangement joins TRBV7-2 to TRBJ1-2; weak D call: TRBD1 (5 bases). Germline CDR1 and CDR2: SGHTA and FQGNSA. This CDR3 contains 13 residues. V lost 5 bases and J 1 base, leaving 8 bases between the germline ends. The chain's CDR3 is CASSPGLNYGYTF. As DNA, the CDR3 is TGTGCCAGCAGCCCGGGACTTAACTATGGCTACACCTTC.

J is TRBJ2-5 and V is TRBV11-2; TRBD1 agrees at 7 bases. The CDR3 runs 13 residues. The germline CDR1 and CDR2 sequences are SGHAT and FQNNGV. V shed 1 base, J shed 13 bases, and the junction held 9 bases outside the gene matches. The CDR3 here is CASSLVVRGRLYF. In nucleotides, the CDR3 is TGTGCCAGCAGCTTAGTAGTCAGGGGGAGATTGTACTTC. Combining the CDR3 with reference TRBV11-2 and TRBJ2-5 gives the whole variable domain EAGVAQSPRYKIIEKRQSVAFWCNPISGHATLYWYQQILGQGPKLLIQFQNNGVVDDSQLPKDRFSAERLKGVDSTLKIQPAKLEDSAVYLCASSLVVRGRLYFGPGTRLLVL.

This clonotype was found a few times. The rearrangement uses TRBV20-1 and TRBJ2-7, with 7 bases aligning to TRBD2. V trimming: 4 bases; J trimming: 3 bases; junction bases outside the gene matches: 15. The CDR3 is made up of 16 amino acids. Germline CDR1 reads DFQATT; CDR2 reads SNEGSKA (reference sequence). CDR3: CSAISGTTGAGYEQYF. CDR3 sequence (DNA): TGCAGTGCTATCTCCGGGACTACGGGAGCTGGCTACGAGCAGTACTTC.

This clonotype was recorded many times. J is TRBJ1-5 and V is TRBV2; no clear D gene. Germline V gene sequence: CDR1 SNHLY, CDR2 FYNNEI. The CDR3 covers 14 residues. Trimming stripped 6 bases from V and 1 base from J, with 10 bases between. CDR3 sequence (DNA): TGTGCCAGCAGCAGCATGGGGAGCAATCAGCCCCAGCATTTT. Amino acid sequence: CASSSMGSNQPQHF.

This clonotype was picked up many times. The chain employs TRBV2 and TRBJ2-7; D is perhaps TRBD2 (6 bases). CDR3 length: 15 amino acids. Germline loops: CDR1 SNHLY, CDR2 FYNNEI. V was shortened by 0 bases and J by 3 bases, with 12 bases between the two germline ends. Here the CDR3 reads CASSEAGGNLYEQYF. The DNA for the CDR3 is TGTGCCAGCAGTGAAGCGGGCGGGAACCTCTACGAGCAGTACTTC.

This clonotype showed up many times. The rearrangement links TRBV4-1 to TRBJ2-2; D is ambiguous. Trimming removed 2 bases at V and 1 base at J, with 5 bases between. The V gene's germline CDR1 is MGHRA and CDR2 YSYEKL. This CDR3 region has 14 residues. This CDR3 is CASSQRGNTGELFF. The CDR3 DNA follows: TGCGCCAGCAGCCAACGAGGGAACACCGGGGAGCTGTTTTTT.

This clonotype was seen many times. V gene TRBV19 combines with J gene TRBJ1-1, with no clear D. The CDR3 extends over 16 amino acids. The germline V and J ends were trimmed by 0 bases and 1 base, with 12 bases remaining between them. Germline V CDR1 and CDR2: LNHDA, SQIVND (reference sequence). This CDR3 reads CASSIDAALGNTEAFF. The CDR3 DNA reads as TGTGCCAGTAGTATAGACGCTGCATTAGGGAACACTGAAGCTTTCTTT.

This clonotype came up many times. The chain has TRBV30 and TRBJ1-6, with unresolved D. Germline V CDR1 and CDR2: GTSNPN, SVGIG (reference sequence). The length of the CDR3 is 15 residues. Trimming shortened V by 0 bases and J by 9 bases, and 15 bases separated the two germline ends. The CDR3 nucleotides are TGTGCCTGGAGTGTACACTCCAGCGGCGGTTCACCCCTCCACTTT. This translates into CAWSVHSSGGSPLHF.

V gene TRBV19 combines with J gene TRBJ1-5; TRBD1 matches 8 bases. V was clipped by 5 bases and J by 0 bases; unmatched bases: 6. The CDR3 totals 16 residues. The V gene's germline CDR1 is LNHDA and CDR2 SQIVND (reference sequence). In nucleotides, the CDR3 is TGTGCCAGTAGTCTCCGGACAGGGAGTAGCAATCAGCCCCAGCATTTT. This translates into CASSLRTGSSNQPQHF.

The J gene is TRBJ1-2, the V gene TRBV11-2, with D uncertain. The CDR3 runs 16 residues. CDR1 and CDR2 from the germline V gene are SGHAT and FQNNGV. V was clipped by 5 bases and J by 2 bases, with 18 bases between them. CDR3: CASSPDLYTWNYGYTF. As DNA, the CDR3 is TGTGCCAGCAGCCCGGACCTATATACTTGGAACTATGGCTACACCTTC.

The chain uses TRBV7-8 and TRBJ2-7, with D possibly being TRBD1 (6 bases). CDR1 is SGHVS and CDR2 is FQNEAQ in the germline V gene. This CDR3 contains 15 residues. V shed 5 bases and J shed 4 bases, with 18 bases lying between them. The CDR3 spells CASSHHRDTGYEQYF. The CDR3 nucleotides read TGTGCCAGCAGCCACCACCGGGACACAGGATACGAGCAGTACTTC.

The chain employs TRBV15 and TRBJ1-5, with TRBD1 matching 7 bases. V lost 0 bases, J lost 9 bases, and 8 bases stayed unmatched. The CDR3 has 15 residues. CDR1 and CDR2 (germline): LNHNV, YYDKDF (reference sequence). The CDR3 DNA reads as TGTGCCACCAGCAGAGAAGGGACAGAGAATTCGCCCCAGCATTTT. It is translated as CATSREGTENSPQHF.

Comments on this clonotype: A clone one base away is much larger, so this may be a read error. CDR3 DNA sequence: TGTGCCAGCAGCACAGGTCTTAACACCGGGGAGCTGTGTTTT. Translating gives CASSTGLNTGELCF. The V call is TRBV7-2, the J call TRBJ2-2; D possibly uses TRBD1 or TRBD2 (5 bases each). Germline V gene sequence: CDR1 SGHTA, CDR2 FQGNSA. The length of the CDR3 is 14 residues.

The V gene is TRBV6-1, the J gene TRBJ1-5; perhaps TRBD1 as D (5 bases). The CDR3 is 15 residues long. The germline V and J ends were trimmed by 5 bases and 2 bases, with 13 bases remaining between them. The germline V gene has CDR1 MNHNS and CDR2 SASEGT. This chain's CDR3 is CASSPFTGGNQPQHF. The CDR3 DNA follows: TGTGCCAGCAGTCCCTTCACGGGGGGCAATCAGCCCCAGCATTTT.

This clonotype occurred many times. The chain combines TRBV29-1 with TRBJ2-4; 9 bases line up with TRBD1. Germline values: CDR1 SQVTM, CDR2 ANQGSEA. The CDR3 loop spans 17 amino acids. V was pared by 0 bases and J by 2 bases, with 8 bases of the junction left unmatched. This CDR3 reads CSVEDRTGGYTKNIQYF. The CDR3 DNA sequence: TGCAGCGTTGAAGATCGCACAGGGGGCTATACCAAAAACATTCAGTACTTC. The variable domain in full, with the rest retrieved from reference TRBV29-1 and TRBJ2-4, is SAVISQKPSRDICQRGTSLTIQCQVDSQVTMMFWYRQQPGQSLTLIATANQGSEATYESGFVIDKFPISRPNLTFSTLTVSNMSPEDSSIYLCSVEDRTGGYTKNIQYFGAGTRLSVL.

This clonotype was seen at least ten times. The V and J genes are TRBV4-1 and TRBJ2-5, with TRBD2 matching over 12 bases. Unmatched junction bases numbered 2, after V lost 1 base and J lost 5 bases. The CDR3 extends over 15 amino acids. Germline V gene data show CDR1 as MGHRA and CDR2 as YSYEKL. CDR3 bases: TGCGCCAGCAGCCAAGGGACTAGCGGGACTGAGACCCAGTACTTC. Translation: CASSQGTSGTETQYF.

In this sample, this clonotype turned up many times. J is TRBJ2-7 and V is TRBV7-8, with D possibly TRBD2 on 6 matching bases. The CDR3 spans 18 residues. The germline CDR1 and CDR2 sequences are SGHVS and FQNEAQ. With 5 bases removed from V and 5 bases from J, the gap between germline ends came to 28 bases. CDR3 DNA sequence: TGTGCCAGCAGCCGACATGGGGGAGGTTCCCAAATAAAGAACGAGCAGTACTTC. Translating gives CASSRHGGGSQIKNEQYF. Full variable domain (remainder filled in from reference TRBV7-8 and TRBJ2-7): GAGVSQSPRYKVAKRGQDVALRCDPISGHVSLFWYQQALGQGPEFLTYFQNEAQLDKSGLPSDRFFAERPEGSVSTLKIQRTQQEDSAVYLCASSRHGGGSQIKNEQYFGPGTRLTVT.

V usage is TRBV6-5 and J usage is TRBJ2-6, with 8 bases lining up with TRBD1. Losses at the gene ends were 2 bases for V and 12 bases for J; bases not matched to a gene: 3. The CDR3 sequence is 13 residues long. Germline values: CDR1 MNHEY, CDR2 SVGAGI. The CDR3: CASSYRTGPVLTF. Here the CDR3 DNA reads TGTGCCAGCAGTTACAGGACAGGGCCCGTCCTGACTTTC.

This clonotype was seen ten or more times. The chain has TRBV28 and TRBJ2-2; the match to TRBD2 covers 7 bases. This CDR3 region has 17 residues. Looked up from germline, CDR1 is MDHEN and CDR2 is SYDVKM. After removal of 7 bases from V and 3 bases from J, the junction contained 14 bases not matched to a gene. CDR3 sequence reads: CASTPSAGRSDTGELFF. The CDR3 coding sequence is TGTGCCAGCACTCCGTCAGCGGGGCGATCTGACACCGGGGAGCTGTTTTTT.

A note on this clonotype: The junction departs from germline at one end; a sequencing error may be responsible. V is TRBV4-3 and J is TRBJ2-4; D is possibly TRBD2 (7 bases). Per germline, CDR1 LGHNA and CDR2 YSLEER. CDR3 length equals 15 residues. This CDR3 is CASGQDGGAQNIQYF. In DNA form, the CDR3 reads TGCGCCAGCGGCCAAGATGGGGGGGCCCAAAACATTCAGTACTTC.

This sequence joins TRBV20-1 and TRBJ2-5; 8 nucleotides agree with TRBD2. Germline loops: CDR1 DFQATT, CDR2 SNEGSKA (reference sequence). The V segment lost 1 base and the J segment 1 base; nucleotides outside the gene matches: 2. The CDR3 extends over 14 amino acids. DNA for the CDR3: TGCAGTGCTAGAGCGGGAGGGGCCCAAGAGACCCAGTACTTC. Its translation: CSARAGGAQETQYF.

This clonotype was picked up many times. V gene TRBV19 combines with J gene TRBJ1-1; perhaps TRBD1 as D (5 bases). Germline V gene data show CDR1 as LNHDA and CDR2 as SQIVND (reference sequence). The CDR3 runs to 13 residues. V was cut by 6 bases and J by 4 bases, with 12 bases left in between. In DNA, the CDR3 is TGTGCCAGTAGGCAGGGCGGGGGCACTGAAGCTTTCTTT. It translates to CASRQGGGTEAFF.

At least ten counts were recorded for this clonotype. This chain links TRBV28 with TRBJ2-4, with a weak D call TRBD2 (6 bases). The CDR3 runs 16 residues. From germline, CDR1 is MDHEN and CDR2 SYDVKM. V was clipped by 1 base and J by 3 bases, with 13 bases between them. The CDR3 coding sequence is TGTGCCAGCAGTTTATTGGGCAGGGAGGTCAAAAACATTCAGTACTTC. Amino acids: CASSLLGREVKNIQYF.

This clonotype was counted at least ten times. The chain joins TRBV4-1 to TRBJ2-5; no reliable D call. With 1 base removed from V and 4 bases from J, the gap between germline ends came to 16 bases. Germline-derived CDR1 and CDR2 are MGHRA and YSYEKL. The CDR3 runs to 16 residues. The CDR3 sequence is CASSQGVAVEGETQYF. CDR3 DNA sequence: TGCGCCAGCAGCCAAGGCGTTGCGGTCGAAGGAGAGACCCAGTACTTC.

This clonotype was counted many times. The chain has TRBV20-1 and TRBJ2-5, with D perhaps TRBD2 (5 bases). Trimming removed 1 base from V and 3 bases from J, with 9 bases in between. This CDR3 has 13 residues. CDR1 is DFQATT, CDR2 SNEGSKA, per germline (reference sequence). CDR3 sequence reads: CSARVQAEETQYF. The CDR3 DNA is TGCAGTGCTAGAGTGCAAGCGGAAGAGACCCAGTACTTC.

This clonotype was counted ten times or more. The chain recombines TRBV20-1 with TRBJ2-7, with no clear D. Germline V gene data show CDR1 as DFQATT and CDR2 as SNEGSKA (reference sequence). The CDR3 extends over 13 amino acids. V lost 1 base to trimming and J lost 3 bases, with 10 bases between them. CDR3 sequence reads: CSARGSRSYEQYF. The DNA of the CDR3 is TGCAGTGCTAGAGGTAGCCGGAGCTACGAGCAGTACTTC.